The following is a TCR beta chain sequence with its context. The sample is drawn from a study of blood T cell repertoires in COVID-19. Overall study: Italy, Spain and the United States were the sources of the convalescent and acute COVID-19 samples. PBMCs, B-cell-depleted T cells, or T cells provided the cDNA or gDNA that made up the material.

V was trimmed by 3 bases and J by 0 bases, leaving 5 bases between them. The CDR3 sequence is 13 residues long. The germline CDR1 and CDR2 sequences are SEHNR and FQNEAQ (reference sequence). Source study methods: Reference gene primer amplification gave nucleated cell count estimates. TCRdb's table, derived via immunoSEQ multiplex PCR, lists solely in-frame clones and lacks some. V and J calls plus clone size are reproduced from that table; the DNA served to infer D and trimming. Found here are about 85,000 clones, nearly 90% of them singletons; the top ten hold 3.5% to 5%. This sequence was found in a woman aged 80 or older with active or convalescent COVID-19. The rearrangement uses TRBV7-9 and TRBJ1-1; D is undetermined. The specimen sequenced was peripheral blood. Here the CDR3 reads CASSFEMNTEAFF. CDR3 coding DNA: TGTGCCAGCAGCTTTGAGATGAACACTGAAGCTTTCTTT.